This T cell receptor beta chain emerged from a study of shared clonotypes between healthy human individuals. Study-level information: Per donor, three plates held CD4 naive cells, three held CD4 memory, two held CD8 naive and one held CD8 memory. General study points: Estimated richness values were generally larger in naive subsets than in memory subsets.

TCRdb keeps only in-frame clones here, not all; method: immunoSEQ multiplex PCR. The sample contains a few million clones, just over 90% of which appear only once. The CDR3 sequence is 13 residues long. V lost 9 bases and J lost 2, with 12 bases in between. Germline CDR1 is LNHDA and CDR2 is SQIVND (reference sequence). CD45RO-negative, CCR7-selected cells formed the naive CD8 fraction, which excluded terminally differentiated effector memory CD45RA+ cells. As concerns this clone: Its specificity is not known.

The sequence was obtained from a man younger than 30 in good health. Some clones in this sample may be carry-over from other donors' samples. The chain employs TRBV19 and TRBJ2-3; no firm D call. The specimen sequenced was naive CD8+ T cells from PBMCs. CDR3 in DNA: TGTGCCAGCCATAGCTCGCTCACAGATACGCAGTATTTT. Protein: CASHSSLTDTQYF.